Listed here are 5 T cell receptor beta chains from one sample, sequenced in a study of blood T cell repertoires in COVID-19. Clones were read by immunoSEQ multiplex PCR, and TCRdb kept only the in-frame ones, dropping some. The sample lists some 61,000 clones, 80% to 90% occurring once. Source material: peripheral blood. The receptors were gathered from a man aged 25 to 40 with acute or convalescent COVID-19.

The CDR3 coding sequence is TGTGCCAGCAGGCGGACAGCCGATAATTCACCCCTCCACTTT. The encoded protein is CASRRTADNSPLHF. The V call is TRBV7-2, the J call TRBJ1-6, with D possibly matching TRBD1 (6 bases). V lost 6 bases and J lost 5, with 11 bases in between. The germline gives CDR1 SGHTA, CDR2 FQGNSA. The CDR3 totals 14 residues.

CDR3 in DNA: TGTGCCAGCAGCGGGAGCGCGGGCTACGAGCAGTACTTC. Encoded protein: CASSGSAGYEQYF. The V call is TRBV9, the J call TRBJ2-7, with D possibly being TRBD2 (5 bases). The CDR3 length is 13 residues. Germline assignment: CDR1 SGDLS and CDR2 YYNGEE. Trimming shortened V by 3 bases and J by 3 bases, and 10 bases separated the two germline ends.

The V gene is TRBV7-2, the J gene TRBJ2-7; possible D gene TRBD1, 6 bases. V was cut by 1 base and J by 2 bases, with 15 bases left in between. The CDR3 sequence is 16 residues long. Germline values: CDR1 SGHTA, CDR2 FQGNSA. The CDR3 DNA reads TGTGCCAGCAGCTTAGAATCAGGGGTTTATCCCTACGAGCAGTACTTC. Its protein is CASSLESGVYPYEQYF.

This clone occurred a few times. The chain couples TRBV10-1 to TRBJ2-1; 7 nucleotides line up with TRBD1. V lost 5 bases to trimming and J lost 15 bases; unmatched junction nucleotides: 10. The germline gives CDR1 WNHNN, CDR2 SYGVQD (reference sequence). The CDR3 totals 12 residues. CDR3 sequence (DNA): TGCGCCAGCAGTAAACAAACGGGACAGATGTTCTTC. This codes for CASSKQTGQMFF.

CDR3 in amino acids: CASSQETSGRVLDTQYF. In DNA, the CDR3 is TGCGCCAGCAGCCAGGAAACTAGCGGGAGGGTTCTAGATACGCAGTATTTT. The gene calls are TRBV4-3 and TRBJ2-3; 13 bases align to TRBD2. Germline assignment: CDR1 LGHNA and CDR2 YSLEER. V shed 3 bases and J 5 bases; nucleotides not matched to a gene: 8. CDR3 size: 17 residues.